The 6 T cell receptor beta chains below come from one sample, sequenced in a study of cytomegalovirus exposure and HLA in healthy donors. Sequencing used immunoSEQ multiplex PCR; TCRdb keeps in-frame clones, though not all of them. The sample shows tens of thousands of clones, around 95% of them seen only once. The specimen was PBMCs. These receptors all come from a woman aged 18 to 35 in good health and CMV-seronegative.

J is TRBJ2-3 and V is TRBV5-1; 7 nucleotides agree with TRBD1. CDR3 length: 15 residues. V shed 3 bases, J shed 0 bases, and the junction held 4 bases outside the gene matches. CDR1 and CDR2 (germline): SGHRS, YFSETQ. This CDR3 reads CASSSMTGSTDTQYF. The CDR3 DNA follows: TGCGCCAGCAGCTCAATGACAGGGAGCACAGATACGCAGTATTTT.

The genes are TRBV4-3 and TRBJ1-4; D may be TRBD1 (5 bases). CDR1 and CDR2 (germline): LGHNA, YSLEER. The CDR3 sequence is 15 residues long. The V end lost 4 bases, the J end lost 5 bases, and 14 bases lay between the germline ends. CDR3 in DNA: TGCGCCAGCAGCCCCTGGTTAGGGGCAAATGAAAAACTGTTTTTT. It yields the protein CASSPWLGANEKLFF.

The chain recombines TRBV10-2 with TRBJ2-1; 7 nucleotides agree with TRBD1. Per the germline V gene, CDR1 is WSHSY and CDR2 is SAAADI. J gave up 9 bases and V 7 bases, and 6 bases lay outside the gene matches. The CDR3 is 12 amino acids. This chain's CDR3 is CASTIGGIEQFF. The CDR3 DNA reads as TGCGCCAGCACTATAGGGGGCATTGAGCAGTTCTTC.

The gene calls are TRBV20-1 and TRBJ2-7; D remains unclear. The CDR3 sequence is 11 residues long. CDR1 and CDR2 (germline): DFQATT, SNEGSKA (reference sequence). The V end lost 0 bases, the J end lost 5 bases, and 5 bases lay between the germline ends. In DNA form, the CDR3 reads TGCAGTGCTAGAGATCGAGACGAGCAGTACTTC. Its translation is CSARDRDEQYF.

The rearrangement links TRBV6-1 to TRBJ1-5, with 8 bases that match TRBD1. The CDR3 spans 14 residues. CDR1 and CDR2 (germline): MNHNS, SASEGT. Trimming removed 7 bases from V and 2 bases from J; junction bases left unmatched: 4. Here the CDR3 reads CASTSDRGNQPQHF. The CDR3 coding sequence is TGTGCCAGCACCTCGGACAGGGGCAATCAGCCCCAGCATTTT.

The gene calls are TRBV29-1 and TRBJ2-3; D ambiguous. Germline V gene lookup returns CDR1 SQVTM and CDR2 ANQGSEA. V was clipped by 7 bases and J by 2 bases, with 19 bases between them. The CDR3 has 15 residues. CDR3 region: CSAEKVRHHTDTQYF. The CDR3 DNA reads as TGCAGCGCTGAGAAAGTGAGGCACCACACAGATACGCAGTATTTT.